This TCR beta chain originates from a study of blood T cell repertoires in COVID-19. Study at large: The United States, Italy and Spain provided the acute and convalescent COVID-19 samples. From T cells, B-cell-depleted T cells, or PBMCs came the material, which was cDNA or gDNA.

The germline V gene has CDR1 KGHDR and CDR2 SFDVKD. With 2 bases removed from V and 0 bases from J, the gap between germline ends came to 9 bases. This CDR3 comprises 15 residues. Per the original data handling: Estimation of nucleated cell counts was performed using reference gene primer amplification. Generated by immunoSEQ multiplex PCR, the TCRdb table keeps only in-frame clones and is missing some. That table gives V, J and clone size, and the DNA gave D and trimming. The sample includes about 160,000 clones, 85% of them seen just once. Sequencing used peripheral blood. This sequence was found in a human donor with acute or convalescent COVID-19. The donor label of this sample is uncertain. The chain recombines TRBV24-1 with TRBJ1-1, with D possibly matching TRBD1 (6 bases). The CDR3 DNA follows: TGTGCCACCAGTGATTCCAGGGGTATGAACACTGAAGCTTTCTTT. Translating gives CATSDSRGMNTEAFF.